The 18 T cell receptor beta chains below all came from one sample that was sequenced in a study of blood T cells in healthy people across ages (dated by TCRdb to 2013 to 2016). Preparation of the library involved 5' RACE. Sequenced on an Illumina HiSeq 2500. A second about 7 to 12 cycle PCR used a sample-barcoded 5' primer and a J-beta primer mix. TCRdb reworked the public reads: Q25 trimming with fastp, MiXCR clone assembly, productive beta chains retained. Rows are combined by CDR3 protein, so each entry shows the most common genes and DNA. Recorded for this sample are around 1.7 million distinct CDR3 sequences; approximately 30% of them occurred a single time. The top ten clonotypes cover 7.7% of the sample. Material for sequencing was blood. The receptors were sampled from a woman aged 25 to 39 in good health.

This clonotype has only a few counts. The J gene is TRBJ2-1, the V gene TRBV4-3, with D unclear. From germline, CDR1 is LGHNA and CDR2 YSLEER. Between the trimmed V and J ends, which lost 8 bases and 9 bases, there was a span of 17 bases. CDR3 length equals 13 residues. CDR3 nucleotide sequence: TGCGCCAGCGGTCCTAGGGTGGATAGTGAGCAGTTCTTC. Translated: CASGPRVDSEQFF.

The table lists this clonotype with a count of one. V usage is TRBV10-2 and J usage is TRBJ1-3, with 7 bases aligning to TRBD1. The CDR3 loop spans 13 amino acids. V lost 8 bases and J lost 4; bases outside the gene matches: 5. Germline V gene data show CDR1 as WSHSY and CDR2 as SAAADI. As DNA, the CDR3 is TGCGCCAGCCGGGACAGCACCGGAAACACCATATATTTT. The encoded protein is CASRDSTGNTIYF.

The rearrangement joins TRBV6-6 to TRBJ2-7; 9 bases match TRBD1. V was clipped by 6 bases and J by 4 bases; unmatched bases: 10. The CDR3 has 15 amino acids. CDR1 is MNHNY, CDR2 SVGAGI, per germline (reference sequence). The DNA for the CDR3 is TGTGCCAGCAGCCTAACCGGGACAGGGTGGTACGAGCAGTACTTC. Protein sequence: CASSLTGTGWYEQYF.

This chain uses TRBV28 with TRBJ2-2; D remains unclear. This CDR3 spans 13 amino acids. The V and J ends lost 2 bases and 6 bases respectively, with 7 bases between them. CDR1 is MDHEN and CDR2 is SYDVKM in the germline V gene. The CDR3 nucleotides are TGTGCCAGCAGTTTACCCTCTCCCGGGGAGCTGTTTTTT. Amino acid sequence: CASSLPSPGELFF.

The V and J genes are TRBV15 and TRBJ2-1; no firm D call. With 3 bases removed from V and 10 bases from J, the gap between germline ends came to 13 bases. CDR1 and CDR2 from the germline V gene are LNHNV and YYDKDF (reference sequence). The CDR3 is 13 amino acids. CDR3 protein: CATSSGSSYEQFF. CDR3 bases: TGTGCCACCAGCAGCGGAAGCTCCTACGAGCAGTTCTTC.

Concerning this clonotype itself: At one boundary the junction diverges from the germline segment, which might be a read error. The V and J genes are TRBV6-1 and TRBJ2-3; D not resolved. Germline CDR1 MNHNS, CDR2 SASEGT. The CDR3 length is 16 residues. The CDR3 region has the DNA TGTGCCTGCAGCGCGTCCCGGACGAGGACGGCAGATACGCAGTATTTT. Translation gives CACSASRTRTADTQYF.

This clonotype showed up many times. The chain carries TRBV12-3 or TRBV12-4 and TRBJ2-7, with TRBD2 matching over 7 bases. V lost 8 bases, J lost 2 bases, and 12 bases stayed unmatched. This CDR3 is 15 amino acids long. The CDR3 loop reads CASSSAGGGTYEQYF. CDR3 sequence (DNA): TGTGCCAGCTCCTCAGCTGGCGGGGGTACCTACGAGCAGTACTTC.

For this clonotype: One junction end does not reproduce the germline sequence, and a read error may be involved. CDR3: CASRLAGGHPTQYF. CDR3 in DNA: TGTGCCAGCAGATTAGCGGGGGGGCACCCGACCCAGTACTTC. The chain links TRBV12-3 or TRBV12-4 to TRBJ2-5; 11 bases align to TRBD2. The CDR3 spans 14 residues.

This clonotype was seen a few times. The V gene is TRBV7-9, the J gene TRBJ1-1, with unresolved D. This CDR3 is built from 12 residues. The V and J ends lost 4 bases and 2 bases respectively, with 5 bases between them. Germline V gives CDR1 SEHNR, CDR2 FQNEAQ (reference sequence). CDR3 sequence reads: CASSYDNTEAFF. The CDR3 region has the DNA TGTGCCAGCAGCTATGACAACACTGAAGCTTTCTTT.

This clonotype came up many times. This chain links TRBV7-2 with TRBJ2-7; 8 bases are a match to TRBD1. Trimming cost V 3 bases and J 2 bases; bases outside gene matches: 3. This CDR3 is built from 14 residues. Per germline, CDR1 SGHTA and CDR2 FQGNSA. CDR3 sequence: CASSLTGEPYEQYF. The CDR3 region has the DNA TGTGCCAGCAGCTTGACAGGGGAACCCTACGAGCAGTACTTC.

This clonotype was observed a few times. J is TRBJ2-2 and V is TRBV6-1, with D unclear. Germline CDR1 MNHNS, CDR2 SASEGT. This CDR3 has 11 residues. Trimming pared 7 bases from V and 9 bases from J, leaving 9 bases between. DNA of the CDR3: TGTGCCAGCAACCGGGTGCGGGAGCTGTTTTTT. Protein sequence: CASNRVRELFF.

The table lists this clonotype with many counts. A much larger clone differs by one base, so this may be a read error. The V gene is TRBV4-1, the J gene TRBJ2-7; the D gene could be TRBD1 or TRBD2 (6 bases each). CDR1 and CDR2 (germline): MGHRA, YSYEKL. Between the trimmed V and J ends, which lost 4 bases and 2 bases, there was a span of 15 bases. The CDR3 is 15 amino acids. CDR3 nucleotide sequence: TGCGCCAGCAGCCTGTCGGGGGCAGGGGCCTACGAGCAGTACTTC. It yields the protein CASSLSGAGAYEQYF.

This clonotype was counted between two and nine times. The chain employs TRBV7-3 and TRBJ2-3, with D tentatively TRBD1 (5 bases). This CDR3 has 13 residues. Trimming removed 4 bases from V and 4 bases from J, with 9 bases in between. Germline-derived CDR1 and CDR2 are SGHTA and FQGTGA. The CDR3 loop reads CASSSRESDTQYF. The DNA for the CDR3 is TGTGCCAGCAGCTCCAGGGAATCAGATACGCAGTATTTT.

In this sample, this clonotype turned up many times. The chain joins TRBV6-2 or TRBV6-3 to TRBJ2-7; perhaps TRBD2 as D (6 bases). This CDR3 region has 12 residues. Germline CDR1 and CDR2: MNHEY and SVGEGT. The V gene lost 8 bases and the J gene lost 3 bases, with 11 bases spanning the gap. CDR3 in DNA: TGTGCCAGCGGGAAGACTAGCTACGAGCAGTACTTC. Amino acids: CASGKTSYEQYF.

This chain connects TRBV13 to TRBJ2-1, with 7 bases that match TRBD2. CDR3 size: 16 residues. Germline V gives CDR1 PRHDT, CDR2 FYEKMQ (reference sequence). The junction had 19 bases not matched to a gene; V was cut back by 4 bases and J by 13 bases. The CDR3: CASSYRLAGEGETQFF. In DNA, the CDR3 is TGTGCCAGCAGCTACAGACTAGCCGGGGAAGGAGAGACCCAGTTCTTC.

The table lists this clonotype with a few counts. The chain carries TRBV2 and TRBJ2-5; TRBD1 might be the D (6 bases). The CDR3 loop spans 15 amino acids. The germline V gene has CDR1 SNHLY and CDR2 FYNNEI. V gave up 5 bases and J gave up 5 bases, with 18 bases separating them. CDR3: CASSPPRGTKETQYF. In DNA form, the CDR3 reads TGTGCCAGCAGTCCCCCGAGGGGGACGAAGGAGACCCAGTACTTC.

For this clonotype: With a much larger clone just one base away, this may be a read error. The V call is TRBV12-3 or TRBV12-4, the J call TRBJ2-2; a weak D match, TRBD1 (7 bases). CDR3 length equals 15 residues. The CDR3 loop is CAGSSGRGDTGELFF. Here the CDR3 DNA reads TGTGCCGGCAGTTCCGGCAGGGGGGACACCGGGGAGCTGTTTTTT.

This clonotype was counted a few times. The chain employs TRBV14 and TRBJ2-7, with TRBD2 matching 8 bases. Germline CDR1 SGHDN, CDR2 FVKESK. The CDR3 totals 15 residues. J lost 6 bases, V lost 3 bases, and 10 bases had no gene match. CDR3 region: CASSQGWTSIFEQYF. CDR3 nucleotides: TGTGCCAGCAGCCAGGGATGGACTAGCATCTTCGAGCAGTACTTC.